The clone carrying this TCR beta chain was observed a single time. Its antigen is not identified. Clones were sequenced by immunoSEQ multiplex PCR, and TCRdb holds only the in-frame ones, with some missing. The sample gives approximately 94,000 clones, around 80% of which show up once; under 30% is in the top ten. This record belongs to a study of radiotherapy plus CTLA-4 blockade in lung cancer. The wider study: Across the patients, objective responses occurred in about 19%, and disease control in just over 30%. Whole-study results and caveats: Some TCR clones had been derived from tumors. These clones expanded in peripheral blood after radiotherapy plus ipilimumab.

Unmatched junction bases numbered 7, after V lost 2 bases and J lost 3 bases. Per the germline V gene, CDR1 is SGHNT and CDR2 is YYREEE (reference sequence). This CDR3 spans 16 amino acids. This TCR came from a human donor with non-small cell lung cancer that progressed on radiotherapy plus ipilimumab. This sample comprised peripheral blood, obtained from a patient treated with radiotherapy plus ipilimumab. The chain employs TRBV5-4 and TRBJ2-7; 11 nucleotides align to TRBD1. CDR3 in DNA: TGTGCCAGCAGCTTAGGGACAGGGGGAGGCATCTACGAGCAGTACTTC. Its translation is CASSLGTGGGIYEQYF. Full variable domain (missing parts from reference TRBV5-4 and TRBJ2-7): ETGVTQSPTHLIKTRGQQVTLRCSSQSGHNTVSWYQQALGQGPQFIFQYYREEENGRGNFPPRFSGLQFPNYSSELNVNALELDDSALYLCASSLGTGGGIYEQYFGPGTRLTVT.